A selection of T cell receptor beta chains follows, all from one sample in a study of blood T cells in healthy people across ages. TCRdb used MiXCR to reprocess the 5' RACE reads, holding one entry per CDR3 protein. In the table there are approximately 800,000 distinct CDR3 sequences, approximately 65% of which are singletons. The sequencing sample was made of blood. The receptor source for this set is a man younger than 45 in good health. Each CDR3 is given with its conserved first and last residue. A D gene is named only where the DNA matches it firmly. Clone size, where shown, is once, few, many, or a class for clones that have expanded.

d_call	v_call	j_call	clone_size	cdr3_aa	cdr3_nt
.	TRBV4-1	TRBJ2-5	.	CASSQPQGSGQETQYF	TGCGCCAGCAGCCAACCTCAGGGGTCAGGCCAAGAGACCCAGTACTTC
.	TRBV14	TRBJ1-2	.	CASSQVQGHGYTF	TGTGCCAGCAGCCAAGTTCAGGGACATGGCTACACCTTC
TRBD2	TRBV27	TRBJ2-1	.	CASSSTAGSYRNEQFF	TGTGCCAGCAGTAGCACAGCGGGGTCCTACAGGAATGAGCAGTTCTTC
.	TRBV24-1	TRBJ2-7	.	CATSLGQSYEQYF	TGTGCCACCAGTCTCGGACAGTCCTACGAGCAGTACTTC
.	TRBV21-1	TRBJ1-5	once	CASSKGWEDSNQPQHF	TGTGCCAGCAGCAAAGGTTGGGAAGATAGCAATCAGCCCCAGCATTTT
.	TRBV27	TRBJ2-1	.	CASSLSVRVGEQFF	TGTGCCAGCAGTTTATCGGTGAGGGTAGGTGAGCAGTTCTTC
TRBD1	TRBV20-1	TRBJ1-1	once	CSALDGQGYTEAFF	TGCAGTGCGCTAGATGGACAGGGGTACACTGAAGCTTTCTTT
.	TRBV12-3/TRBV12-4	TRBJ2-7	.	CASSFRGTSYEQYF	TGTGCCAGCAGTTTCAGGGGTACCTCCTACGAGCAGTACTTC
TRBD1	TRBV7-9	TRBJ1-2	many	CASSSGTGGALLGYTF	TGTGCCAGCAGCTCCGGGACAGGGGGCGCGCTGTTAGGCTACACCTTC
.	TRBV20-1	TRBJ2-7	few	CSARDSGAVSYEQYF	TGCAGTGCTAGAGATTCAGGTGCAGTCTCCTACGAGCAGTACTTC